The present T cell receptor beta chain was sequenced within a study of response to subunit inactivated influenza vaccine. This clonotype appeared a few times. TCRdb re-derived calls from the RT-PCR reads in MiXCR, one entry per CDR3 protein. The repertoire holds more than 450,000 distinct CDR3 sequences, with approximately 11% as singletons. This CDR3 has 15 amino acids. The germline CDR1 and CDR2 sequences are SGHAT and FQDESV (reference sequence). With V trimmed by 8 bases and J by 2 bases, 8 bases remained unmatched. The same data also went into a second study, on T cells expressing NK-cell markers. That work contributes: The authors made TCR beta cDNA libraries by 5'RACE template switching. This switching added a universal primer site and UMIs. Each TCR beta repertoire originated in sorted T cells that were CD3+CD56+NKG2C+, CD3+CD56+NKG2C- or CD3+CD56-NKG2C+. These clonotypes also led the CD3+CD56-NKG2C+ fraction in a few donors.

The sample was PBMCs from blood, taken on the day of vaccination. The TCR sequence derives from a man aged 50 or older who received an inactivated influenza vaccine. The chain joins TRBV11-1 to TRBJ2-2, with 7 nucleotides matching TRBD1. As DNA, the CDR3 is TGTGCCAGCCAGAAGACAGGGCTTAACACCGGGGAGCTGTTTTTT. Translating it yields CASQKTGLNTGELFF.